This T cell receptor (beta chain) derives from a study of early stage breast cancer tumors. Study results and limitations: Compared with adjacent normal breast, tumors showed about 2.5-fold denser, more clonal T cells. Functional markers like CD4, CD8 and FOXP3 were missed in bulk sequencing.

This table comes from immunoSEQ multiplex PCR, and its TCRdb copy is limited to in-frame clones, with some not included. Counted here are around 25,000 clones, 60% to 70% occurring once; the ten biggest clones make up about 9.9%. Trimming at V came to 8 bases and at J to 4 bases, leaving 8 bases not matched to a gene. CDR1 and CDR2 (germline): SQVTM, ANQGSEA. This CDR3 spans 12 amino acids. As for this clone: Its antigen remains unidentified.

This receptor was identified in a person aged 55 to 70 with breast cancer. The sample consisted of breast tumor tissue. This chain connects TRBV29-1 to TRBJ2-7, with 7 bases fitting TRBD2. CDR3 region: CSLGGREYEQYF. The CDR3 coding sequence is TGCAGCTTGGGGGGGAGGGAATACGAGCAGTACTTC.